These 22 T cell receptor beta chains came from one sample sequenced in a study of blood T cell repertoires in COVID-19. Data came from immunoSEQ multiplex PCR; TCRdb stores just in-frame clones and leaves some out. The top ten hold around 2.3% of the sample, which has 180,000 or so clones, more than 75% seen once. The sequencing input was peripheral blood. All receptors derive from a middle-aged man with active or convalescent COVID-19.

This clone appeared once. The genes are TRBV6-5 and TRBJ1-5; TRBD1 is a possible D gene (6 bases). The CDR3 is 15 amino acids. The germline V and J ends were trimmed by 10 bases and 3 bases, with 19 bases remaining between them. CDR1 and CDR2 (germline): MNHEY, SVGAGI. CDR3 region: CAITLGGGNNQPQHF. CDR3 DNA: TGTGCCATCACTTTGGGGGGGGGCAACAATCAGCCCCAGCATTTT.

This clone was picked up a small number of times. The gene calls are TRBV27 and TRBJ2-1; D remains unclear. The CDR3 spans 13 residues. V lost 4 bases and J lost 0, with 4 bases in between. Germline CDR1 reads MNHEY; CDR2 reads SMNVEV (reference sequence). The CDR3 spells CASSYSSYNEQFF. Here the CDR3 DNA reads TGTGCCAGCAGTTACAGCTCCTACAATGAGCAGTTCTTC.

The rearrangement links TRBV20-1 to TRBJ2-7, with no clear D. This CDR3 spans 12 amino acids. In germline, CDR1 is DFQATT, CDR2 SNEGSKA (reference sequence). Trimming took 3 bases from V and 3 from J, leaving 9 bases between them. The CDR3 sequence is CSASFYGYEQYF. DNA of the CDR3: TGCAGTGCTAGTTTTTACGGCTACGAGCAGTACTTC.

This chain joins TRBV12-3 or TRBV12-4 and TRBJ1-1; D might be TRBD1 (6 bases). V shed 6 bases and J shed 1 base, with 9 bases lying between them. This CDR3 has 13 amino acids. CDR3 bases: TGTGCCAGCAGACTGACAGGGAACACTGAAGCTTTCTTT. This sequence encodes CASRLTGNTEAFF.

The chain uses TRBV19 and TRBJ1-2; D is uncertain. This CDR3 has 15 residues. Germline V gene sequence: CDR1 LNHDA, CDR2 SQIVND (reference sequence). V shed 1 base and J shed 4 bases, with 13 bases lying between them. CDR3 sequence: CASSIVGRRTYGYTF. The CDR3 DNA follows: TGTGCCAGTAGTATAGTAGGCAGGCGAACCTATGGCTACACCTTC.

The CDR3 nucleotides are TGTGCCAGCATACGTAGCGGGGGGAACACAGATACGCAGTATTTT. It yields the protein CASIRSGGNTDTQYF. The rearrangement uses TRBV5-6 and TRBJ2-3, with TRBD2 matching 10 bases. The CDR3 consists of 15 residues. V was clipped by 6 bases and J by 2 bases; unmatched bases: 6. Germline CDR1 reads SGHDT; CDR2 reads YYEEEE.

The chain carries TRBV6-2 or TRBV6-3 and TRBJ1-5; 8 nucleotides align to TRBD1. Germline CDR1 reads MNHEY; CDR2 reads SVGEGT. This CDR3 is built from 16 residues. J gave up 0 bases and V 2 bases, and 3 bases lay outside the gene matches. The CDR3 here is CASSYPQGVSNQPQHF. CDR3 DNA: TGTGCCAGCAGTTACCCACAGGGGGTTAGCAATCAGCCCCAGCATTTT.

The chain carries TRBV9 and TRBJ1-6; 9 bases are shared with TRBD1. V gave up 7 bases and J gave up 4 bases; unmatched junction bases: 3. Germline CDR1 is SGDLS and CDR2 is YYNGEE. The length of the CDR3 is 14 residues. In DNA form, the CDR3 reads TGTGCCAGCGAGGGACAGGGATATAATTCACCCCTCCACTTT. This translates into CASEGQGYNSPLHF.

The chain uses TRBV5-1 and TRBJ1-2; D is possibly TRBD1 (5 bases). The CDR3 runs to 15 residues. Germline V gene sequence: CDR1 SGHRS, CDR2 YFSETQ. The ends were cut back, 0 bases at V and 8 bases at J, with 17 bases in the middle. CDR3 region: CASSLERGESYGYTF. The CDR3 DNA reads TGCGCCAGCAGCTTGGAAAGGGGCGAGAGTTACGGCTACACCTTC.

V is TRBV6-2 or TRBV6-3 and J is TRBJ1-1, with D unclear. The V gene lost 5 bases and the J gene lost 0 bases, with 13 bases spanning the gap. Looked up from germline, CDR1 is MNHEY and CDR2 is SVGEGT. CDR3 length: 15 residues. The CDR3 nucleotides are TGTGCCAGCAGTAGCGACCGAGACCTGAACACTGAAGCTTTCTTT. This encodes CASSSDRDLNTEAFF.

As concerns this clone: Other DNA sequences within the sample encode an identical CDR3. The genes are TRBV5-1 and TRBJ2-7, with D uncertain. This CDR3 has 14 residues. Germline V gene data show CDR1 as SGHRS and CDR2 as YFSETQ. V gave up 0 bases and J gave up 0 bases, with 7 bases separating them. The CDR3 DNA sequence: TGCGCCAGCAGCTTGGAATTCGGCTCCTACGAGCAGTACTTC. This gives the protein CASSLEFGSYEQYF.

This chain uses TRBV28 with TRBJ2-2; the D gene is possibly TRBD1 (5 bases). The V end was cut by 6 bases, the J end by 2 bases, with 10 bases between. The CDR3 loop spans 14 amino acids. Germline V CDR1 and CDR2: MDHEN, SYDVKM. The CDR3, as DNA: TGTGCCAGCAGGACAGATTCTAACACCGGGGAGCTGTTTTTT. Its protein is CASRTDSNTGELFF. The full variable domain, completed using reference TRBV28 and TRBJ2-2, is DVKVTQSSRYLVKRTGEKVFLECVQDMDHENMFWYRQDPGLGLRLIYFSYDVKMKEKGDIPEGYSVSREKKERFSLILESASTNQTSMYLCASRTDSNTGELFFGEGSRLTVL.

This rearrangement joins TRBV13 to TRBJ1-2, with D maybe TRBD1 (5 bases). Per the germline V gene, CDR1 is PRHDT and CDR2 is FYEKMQ (reference sequence). This CDR3 has 12 residues. Trimming shortened V by 5 bases and J by 8 bases, and 12 bases separated the two germline ends. The CDR3 coding sequence is TGTGCCAGCAGCCTCACAGGATTAGGCTACACCTTC. Translating it yields CASSLTGLGYTF.

This chain links TRBV19 with TRBJ1-5; the match to TRBD1 covers 7 bases. Germline CDR1 LNHDA, CDR2 SQIVND (reference sequence). The CDR3 totals 14 residues. V lost 4 bases, J lost 4 bases, and 4 bases stayed unmatched. The DNA for the CDR3 is TGTGCCAGTAGTACGGACAGGCTTAATCAGCCCCAGCATTTT. It yields the protein CASSTDRLNQPQHF.

This rearrangement joins TRBV7-2 to TRBJ1-3, with 7 nucleotides matching TRBD1. There are 14 residues in the CDR3. J lost 2 bases, V lost 6 bases, and 4 bases had no gene match. Per the germline V gene, CDR1 is SGHTA and CDR2 is FQGNSA. This chain's CDR3 is CASRPQGTGNTIYF. The CDR3 nucleotides read TGTGCCAGCAGACCACAGGGGACTGGAAACACCATATATTTT.

A few counts support this clone. The CDR3: CASSALQGTNQPQHF. In DNA form, the CDR3 reads TGCGCCAGCAGCGCCCTACAGGGAACTAATCAGCCCCAGCATTTT. This chain uses TRBV4-1 with TRBJ1-5; TRBD1 might be the D (6 bases). Trimming removed 5 bases from V and 4 bases from J, with 15 bases in between. Germline V gene lookup returns CDR1 MGHRA and CDR2 YSYEKL. This CDR3 has 15 residues.

The V and J genes are TRBV2 and TRBJ2-5; weak D call: TRBD1 (6 bases). Per germline, CDR1 SNHLY and CDR2 FYNNEI. V lost 5 bases, J lost 4 bases, and 17 bases lay in between. The CDR3 is 15 amino acids. This chain's CDR3 is CASSTLSRGSETQYF. CDR3 DNA sequence: TGTGCCAGCAGTACCCTGTCCAGGGGATCAGAGACCCAGTACTTC.

This clone was observed a single time. The DNA is omitted, as the CDR3 cannot be located on it reliably, and the CDR3 follows TCRdb's listing. The V call is TRBV21-1, the J call TRBJ2-7; the table names TRBD2, a call not compared with the DNA. TRBV21-1 is a documented pseudogene. Ends included, the CDR3 has 15 residues. This chain's CDR3 is CASFGGGAVPYEQYF.

The chain links TRBV3-1 (or the pseudogene TRBV3-2) to TRBJ2-7; TRBD1 agrees at 12 bases. From germline, CDR1 is LGHDT and CDR2 YNNKEL (reference sequence). The CDR3 extends over 16 amino acids. V trimming: 4 bases; J trimming: 7 bases; junction bases outside the gene matches: 11. The CDR3 reads CASSRAGTGGLGEQYF. CDR3 bases: TGTGCCAGCAGCCGAGCCGGGACAGGGGGCCTGGGAGAGCAGTACTTC.

The rearrangement uses TRBV7-6 and TRBJ1-1; TRBD1 might be the D (5 bases). Germline V gives CDR1 SGHVS, CDR2 FNYEAQ. The CDR3 consists of 15 residues. V gave up 1 base and J gave up 4 bases, with 13 bases separating them. CDR3 sequence (DNA): TGTGCCAGCAGCTTAGGTCAGGGAGGGGTCACTGAAGCTTTCTTT. As protein: CASSLGQGGVTEAFF.

This clone was observed a handful of times. The chain recombines TRBV7-9 with TRBJ2-5; D may be TRBD1 (5 bases). Germline loops: CDR1 SEHNR, CDR2 FQNEAQ (reference sequence). The CDR3 extends over 13 amino acids. Trimming removed 5 bases from V and 4 bases from J, with 11 bases in between. CDR3: CASSPKGPETQYF. The CDR3 DNA follows: TGTGCCAGCAGCCCGAAGGGGCCAGAGACCCAGTACTTC. The variable domain in full, completed from reference TRBV7-9 and TRBJ2-5, reads DTGVSQNPRHKITKRGQNVTFRCDPISEHNRLYWYRQTLGQGPEFLTYFQNEAQLEKSRLLSDRFSAERPKGSFSTLEIQRTEQGDSAMYLCASSPKGPETQYFGPGTRLLVL.

J is TRBJ1-4 and V is TRBV3-1 (or the pseudogene TRBV3-2), with TRBD1 identical over 9 bases. The CDR3 runs 15 residues. The J segment lost 7 bases and the V segment lost 4 bases, leaving 7 bases of the junction unmatched. Germline CDR1 is LGHDT and CDR2 is YNNKEL (reference sequence). The CDR3 loop reads CASSRNRGRSEKLFF. For the CDR3, the DNA is TGTGCCAGCAGCCGTAACAGGGGGCGAAGTGAAAAACTGTTTTTT.